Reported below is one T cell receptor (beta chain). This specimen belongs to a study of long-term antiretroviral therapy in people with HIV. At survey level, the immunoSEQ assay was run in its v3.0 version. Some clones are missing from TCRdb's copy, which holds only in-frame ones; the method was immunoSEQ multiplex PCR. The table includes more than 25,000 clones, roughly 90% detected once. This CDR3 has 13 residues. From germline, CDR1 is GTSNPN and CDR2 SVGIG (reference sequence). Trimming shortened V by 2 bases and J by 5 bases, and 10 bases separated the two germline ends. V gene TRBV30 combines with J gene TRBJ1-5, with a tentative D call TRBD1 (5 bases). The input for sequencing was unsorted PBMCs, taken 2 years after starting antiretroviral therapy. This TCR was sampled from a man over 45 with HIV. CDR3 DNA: TGTGCCTGGAGTCTTGGGGGGGATCAGCCCCAGCATTTT. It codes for CAWSLGGDQPQHF.